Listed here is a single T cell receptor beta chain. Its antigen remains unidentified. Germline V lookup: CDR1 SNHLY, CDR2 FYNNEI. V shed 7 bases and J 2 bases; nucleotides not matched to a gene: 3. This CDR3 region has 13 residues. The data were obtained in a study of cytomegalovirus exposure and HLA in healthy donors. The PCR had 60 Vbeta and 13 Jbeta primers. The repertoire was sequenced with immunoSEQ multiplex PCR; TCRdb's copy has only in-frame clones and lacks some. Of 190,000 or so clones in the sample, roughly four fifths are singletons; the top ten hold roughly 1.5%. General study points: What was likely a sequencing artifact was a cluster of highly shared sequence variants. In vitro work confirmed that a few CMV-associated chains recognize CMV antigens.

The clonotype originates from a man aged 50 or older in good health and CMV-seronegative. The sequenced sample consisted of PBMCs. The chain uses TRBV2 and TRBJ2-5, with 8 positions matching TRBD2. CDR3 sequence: CASNRGGQETQYF. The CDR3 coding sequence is TGTGCCAGCAACCGGGGGGGGCAAGAGACCCAGTACTTC.